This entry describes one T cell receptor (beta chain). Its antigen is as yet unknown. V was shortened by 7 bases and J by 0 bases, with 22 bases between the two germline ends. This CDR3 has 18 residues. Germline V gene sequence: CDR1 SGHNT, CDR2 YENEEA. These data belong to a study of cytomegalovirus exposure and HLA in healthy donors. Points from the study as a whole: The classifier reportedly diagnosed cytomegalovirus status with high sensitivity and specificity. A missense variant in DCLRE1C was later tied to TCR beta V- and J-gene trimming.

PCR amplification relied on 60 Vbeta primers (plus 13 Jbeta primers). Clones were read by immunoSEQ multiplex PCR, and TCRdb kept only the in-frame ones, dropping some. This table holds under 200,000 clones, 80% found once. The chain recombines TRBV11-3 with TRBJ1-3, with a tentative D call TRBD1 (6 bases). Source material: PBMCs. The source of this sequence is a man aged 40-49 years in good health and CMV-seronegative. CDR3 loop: CASTPLRGARLSGNTIYF. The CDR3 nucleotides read TGTGCCAGCACCCCCCTCCGGGGGGCCCGCCTCTCTGGAAACACCATATATTTT. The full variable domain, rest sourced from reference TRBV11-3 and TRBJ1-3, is EAGVVQSPRYKIIEKKQPVAFWCNPISGHNTLYWYLQNLGQGPELLIRYENEEAVDDSQLPKDRFSAERLKGVDSTLKIQPAELGDSAVYLCASTPLRGARLSGNTIYFGEGSWLTVV.